The T cell receptor (beta chain) under discussion was sequenced for a study of shared clonotypes between healthy human individuals. Libraries were prepared by immunoSEQ multiplex PCR; TCRdb keeps only in-frame clonotypes and omits some of them. The sample includes 2,500,000 or so clones, 93% of them seen just once. The CDR3 runs to 16 residues. Germline V gives CDR1 LNHDA, CDR2 SQIVND (reference sequence). The germline V and J ends were trimmed by 1 base and 4 bases, with 16 bases remaining between them. This TCR was sampled from a man younger than 30 in good health. Some clones in this sample may be carry-over from other donors' samples. Sequenced sample: naive CD4+ T cells from PBMCs. Subset given: CD45RA+ positively selected. This chain connects TRBV19 to TRBJ2-5; unclear D gene. The CDR3 sequence is CASSIVPTEPGETQYF. In DNA, the CDR3 is TGTGCCAGTAGTATAGTCCCAACAGAACCAGGAGAGACCCAGTACTTC.